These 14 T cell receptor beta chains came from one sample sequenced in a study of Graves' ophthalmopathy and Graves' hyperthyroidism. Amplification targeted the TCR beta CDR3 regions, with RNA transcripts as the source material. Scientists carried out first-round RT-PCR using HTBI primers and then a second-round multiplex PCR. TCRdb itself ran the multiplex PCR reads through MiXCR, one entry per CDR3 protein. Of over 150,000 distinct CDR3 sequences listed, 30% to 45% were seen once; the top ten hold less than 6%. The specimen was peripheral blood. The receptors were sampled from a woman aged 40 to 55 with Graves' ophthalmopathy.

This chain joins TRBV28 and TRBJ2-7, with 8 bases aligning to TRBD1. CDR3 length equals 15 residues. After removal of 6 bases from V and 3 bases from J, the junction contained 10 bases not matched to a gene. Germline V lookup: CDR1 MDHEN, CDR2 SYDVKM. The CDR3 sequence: CASSFQGTGLYEQYF. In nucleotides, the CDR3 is TGTGCCAGCAGCTTCCAAGGGACAGGCCTCTACGAGCAGTACTTC.

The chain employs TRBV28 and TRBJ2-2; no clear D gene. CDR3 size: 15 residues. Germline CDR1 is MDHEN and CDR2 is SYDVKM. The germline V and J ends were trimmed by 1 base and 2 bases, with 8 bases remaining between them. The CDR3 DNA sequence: TGTGCCAGCAGTTTATTTGGCACCAACACCGGGGAGCTGTTTTTT. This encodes CASSLFGTNTGELFF.

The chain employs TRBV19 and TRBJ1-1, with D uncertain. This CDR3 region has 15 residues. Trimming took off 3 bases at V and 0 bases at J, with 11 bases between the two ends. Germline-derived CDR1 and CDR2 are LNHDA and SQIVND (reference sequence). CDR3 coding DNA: TGTGCCAGTAGTATCGGGGAATTAATGAACACTGAAGCTTTCTTT. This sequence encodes CASSIGELMNTEAFF.

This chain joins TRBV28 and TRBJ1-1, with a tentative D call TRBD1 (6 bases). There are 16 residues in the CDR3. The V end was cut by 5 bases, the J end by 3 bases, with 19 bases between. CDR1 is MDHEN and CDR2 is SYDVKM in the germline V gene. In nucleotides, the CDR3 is TGTGCCAGCAGTCCACAGGGTGGTATGGGTTACACTGAAGCTTTCTTT. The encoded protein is CASSPQGGMGYTEAFF.

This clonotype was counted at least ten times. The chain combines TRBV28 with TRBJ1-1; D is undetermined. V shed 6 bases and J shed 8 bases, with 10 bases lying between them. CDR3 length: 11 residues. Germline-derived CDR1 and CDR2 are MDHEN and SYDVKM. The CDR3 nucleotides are TGTGCCAGCAGCCTTGGGGTAGAAGCTTTCTTT. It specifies CASSLGVEAFF.

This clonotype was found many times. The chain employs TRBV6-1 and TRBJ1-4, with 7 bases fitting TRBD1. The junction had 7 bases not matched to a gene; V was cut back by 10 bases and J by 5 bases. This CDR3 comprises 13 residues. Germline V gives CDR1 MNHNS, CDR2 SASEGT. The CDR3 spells CATRDRENEKLFF. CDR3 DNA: TGTGCCACACGGGACAGAGAGAATGAAAAACTGTTTTTT.

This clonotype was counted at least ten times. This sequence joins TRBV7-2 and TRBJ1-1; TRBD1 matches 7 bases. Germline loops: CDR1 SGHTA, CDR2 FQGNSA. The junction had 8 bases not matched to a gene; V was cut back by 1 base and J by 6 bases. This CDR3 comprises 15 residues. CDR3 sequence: CASSLVPNRGSEAFF. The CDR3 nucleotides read TGTGCCAGCAGCTTAGTCCCGAACAGGGGCTCTGAAGCTTTCTTT.

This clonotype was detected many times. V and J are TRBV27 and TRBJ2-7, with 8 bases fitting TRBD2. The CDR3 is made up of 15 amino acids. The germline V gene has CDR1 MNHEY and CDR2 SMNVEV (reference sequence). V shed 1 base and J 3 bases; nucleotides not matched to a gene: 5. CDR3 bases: TGTGCCAGCAGTTTATTCCGGGGGGGCGGCTACGAGCAGTACTTC. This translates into CASSLFRGGGYEQYF.

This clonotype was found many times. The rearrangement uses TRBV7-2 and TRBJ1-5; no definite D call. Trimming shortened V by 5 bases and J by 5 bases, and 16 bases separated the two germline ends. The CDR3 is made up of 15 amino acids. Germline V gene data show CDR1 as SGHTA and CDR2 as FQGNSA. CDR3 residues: CASSTRVSGDQPQHF. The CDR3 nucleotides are TGTGCCAGCAGCACCCGGGTCTCCGGGGATCAGCCCCAGCATTTT.

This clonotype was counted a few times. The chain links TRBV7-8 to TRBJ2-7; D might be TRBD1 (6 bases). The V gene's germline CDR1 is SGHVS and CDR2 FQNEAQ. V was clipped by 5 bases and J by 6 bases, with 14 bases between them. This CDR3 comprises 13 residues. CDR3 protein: CASSTDPRGEQYF. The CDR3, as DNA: TGTGCCAGCAGCACCGACCCCAGGGGCGAGCAGTACTTC.

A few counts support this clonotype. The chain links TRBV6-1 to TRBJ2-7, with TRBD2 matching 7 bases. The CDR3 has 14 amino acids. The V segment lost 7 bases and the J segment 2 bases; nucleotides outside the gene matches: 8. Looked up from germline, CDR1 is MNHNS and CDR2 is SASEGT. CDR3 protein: CASNRGDPTYEQYF. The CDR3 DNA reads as TGTGCCAGCAATCGGGGGGACCCCACCTACGAGCAGTACTTC.

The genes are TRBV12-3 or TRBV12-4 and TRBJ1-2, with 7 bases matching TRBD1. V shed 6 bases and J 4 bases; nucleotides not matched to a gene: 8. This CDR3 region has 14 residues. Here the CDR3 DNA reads TGTGCCAGCAGATCTAACAGGGGCCGCTATGGCTACACCTTC. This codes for CASRSNRGRYGYTF.

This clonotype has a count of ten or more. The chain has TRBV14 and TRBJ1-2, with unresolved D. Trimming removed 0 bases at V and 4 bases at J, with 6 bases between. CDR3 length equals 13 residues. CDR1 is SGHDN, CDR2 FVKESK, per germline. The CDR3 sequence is CASSQELAYGYTF. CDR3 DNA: TGTGCCAGCAGCCAAGAGTTGGCCTATGGCTACACCTTC.

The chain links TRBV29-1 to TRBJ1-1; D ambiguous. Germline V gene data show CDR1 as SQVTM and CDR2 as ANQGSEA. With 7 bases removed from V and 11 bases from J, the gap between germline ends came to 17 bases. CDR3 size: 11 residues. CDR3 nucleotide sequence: TGCAGCGCCCCGGTCGCGTCGAGGGCTTTCTTT. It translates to CSAPVASRAFF.